Below, 27 T cell receptor beta chains from the same sample are listed, as sequenced in a study of tumor-infiltrating lymphocytes in localized non-small cell lung cancer. The table came from immunoSEQ multiplex PCR; TCRdb's copy has only in-frame clones and leaves some out. This sample has around 13,000 clones, with 70% to 80% found just once. Sequencing was carried out using lung tumor tissue. The source is a human donor with non-small cell lung cancer.

The V call is TRBV5-6, the J call TRBJ1-4; no clear D gene. CDR3 length: 18 amino acids. The germline V and J ends were trimmed by 0 bases and 6 bases, with 21 bases remaining between them. CDR1 is SGHDT, CDR2 YYEEEE, per germline. DNA of the CDR3: TGTGCCAGCAGCTTGGCCGGGCTAGGGTCTCACTCGGATGAAAAACTGTTTTTT. It translates to CASSLAGLGSHSDEKLFF.

The chain joins TRBV9 to TRBJ1-2; TRBD1 aligns across 7 bases. The CDR3 spans 16 residues. The V gene end was trimmed by 3 bases and the J gene end by 8 bases; junction bases not matched to a gene: 16. The germline V gene has CDR1 SGDLS and CDR2 YYNGEE. Here the CDR3 reads CASSEAGTAEQGGYTF. For the CDR3, the DNA is TGTGCCAGCAGCGAAGCCGGGACAGCGGAGCAAGGGGGCTACACCTTC.

This chain joins TRBV29-1 and TRBJ2-2; no firm D call. With 2 bases removed from V and 0 bases from J, the gap between germline ends came to 10 bases. The CDR3 totals 15 residues. Germline V gene sequence: CDR1 SQVTM, CDR2 ANQGSEA. This CDR3 reads CSVEYGDANTGELFF. The DNA for the CDR3 is TGCAGCGTTGAATACGGCGACGCGAACACCGGGGAGCTGTTTTTT.

This clone has only a few counts. V usage is TRBV7-2 and J usage is TRBJ2-1; the D gene is possibly TRBD2 (6 bases). Germline V lookup: CDR1 SGHTA, CDR2 FQGNSA. Trimming removed 6 bases at V and 4 bases at J, with 13 bases between. The CDR3 sequence is 14 residues long. The CDR3 here is CASSSGVRYNEQFF. CDR3 DNA sequence: TGTGCCAGCAGTTCGGGGGTTAGGTACAATGAGCAGTTCTTC.

The rearrangement links TRBV6-5 to TRBJ2-3; 10 nucleotides line up with TRBD1. With V trimmed by 6 bases and J by 4 bases, 7 bases remained unmatched. The CDR3 sequence is 15 residues long. CDR1 is MNHEY, CDR2 SVGAGI, per germline. The CDR3 reads CASSTGQGWSDTQYF. DNA of the CDR3: TGTGCCAGCAGCACGGGACAGGGGTGGTCAGATACGCAGTATTTT.

In regard to this clone: Germline and junction disagree at one end, which may indicate a read error. The gene calls are TRBV6-1 and TRBJ1-2; 9 bases map to TRBD1. Germline loops: CDR1 MNHNS, CDR2 SASEGT. The CDR3 spans 13 residues. CDR3 bases: TGTGCCAGCAGGGACTGGGACAGGGCCGCTCCGGTCTTC. Encoded protein: CASRDWDRAAPVF.

The chain couples TRBV6-1 to TRBJ1-5; tentative D call: TRBD1 (5 bases). V lost 6 bases to trimming and J lost 6 bases, with 18 bases between them. The CDR3 consists of 15 residues. CDR1 and CDR2 from the germline V gene are MNHNS and SASEGT. CDR3 nucleotides: TGTGCCAGCAGAAAGACAGCTGGGGTTCTTCAGCCCCAGCATTTT. Translated, it gives CASRKTAGVLQPQHF.

The rearrangement links TRBV6-1 to TRBJ2-1, with D perhaps TRBD1 (5 bases). Germline CDR1 is MNHNS and CDR2 is SASEGT. Trimming pared 6 bases from V and 2 bases from J, leaving 11 bases between. This CDR3 spans 14 amino acids. The CDR3 spells CASRLRAAYNEQFF. CDR3 in DNA: TGTGCCAGCAGGCTCAGGGCTGCCTACAATGAGCAGTTCTTC.

This sequence joins TRBV5-6 and TRBJ2-5; possible D gene TRBD1, 7 bases. Germline CDR1 and CDR2: SGHDT and YYEEEE. V lost 3 bases and J lost 5, with 11 bases in between. This CDR3 spans 13 amino acids. DNA for the CDR3: TGTGCCAGCAGCTCACAGGGGAGGGAGACCCAGTACTTC. Amino acids: CASSSQGRETQYF.

The rearrangement uses TRBV7-2 and TRBJ2-7, with D possibly TRBD1 on 6 matching bases. CDR1 is SGHTA, CDR2 FQGNSA, per germline. The CDR3 totals 14 residues. V lost 2 bases, J lost 6 bases, and 14 bases lay in between. CDR3 DNA sequence: TGTGCCAGCAGCTTACCGCAGGGGCTAGGCGAGCAGTACTTC. Residues: CASSLPQGLGEQYF.

The chain has TRBV15 and TRBJ1-5; D is possibly TRBD1 (5 bases). Trimming pared 2 bases from V and 4 bases from J, leaving 15 bases between. Germline-derived CDR1 and CDR2 are LNHNV and YYDKDF (reference sequence). The CDR3 runs 16 residues. CDR3 loop: CATSRNPRGENQPQHF. In nucleotides, the CDR3 is TGTGCCACCAGCAGAAACCCAAGGGGAGAGAATCAGCCCCAGCATTTT.

This clone was observed once. The chain links TRBV11-2 to TRBJ2-7; D gene uncertain. V lost 1 base, J lost 6 bases, and 10 bases lay in between. CDR1 and CDR2 (germline): SGHAT, FQNNGV. The CDR3 is made up of 13 amino acids. Here the CDR3 reads CASSLGLPGEQYF. For the CDR3, the DNA is TGTGCCAGCAGCTTAGGTCTCCCTGGCGAGCAGTACTTC.

J is TRBJ1-1 and V is TRBV30; possibly TRBD1 for D (5 bases). Germline lookup yields CDR1 GTSNPN and CDR2 SVGIG (reference sequence). This CDR3 has 12 residues. V was clipped by 4 bases and J by 1 base, with 7 bases between them. The CDR3 loop reads CAWTRGNTEAFF. The CDR3 region has the DNA TGTGCCTGGACTAGGGGGAACACTGAAGCTTTCTTT.

The count of this clone is one. The V call is TRBV11-3, the J call TRBJ2-2; D perhaps matches TRBD1 (6 bases). Per the germline V gene, CDR1 is SGHNT and CDR2 is YENEEA. This CDR3 has 15 amino acids. Deletions cut 1 base from V and 6 bases from J, with 12 bases between. The CDR3 DNA reads TGTGCCAGCAGCTTAGTAACACAGGGCGCCGGGGAGCTGTTTTTT. Protein product: CASSLVTQGAGELFF.

The chain joins TRBV2 to TRBJ1-2; unclear D gene. The germline gives CDR1 SNHLY, CDR2 FYNNEI. V lost 2 bases and J lost 6, with 10 bases in between. There are 13 residues in the CDR3. The CDR3 protein is CASSESRENGYTF. The CDR3 DNA is TGTGCCAGCAGTGAATCAAGGGAGAATGGCTACACCTTC. Drawing the rest from reference TRBV2 and TRBJ1-2, the complete variable domain is EPEVTQTPSHQVTQMGQEVILRCVPISNHLYFYWYRQILGQKVEFLVSFYNNEISEKSEIFDDQFSVERPDGSNFTLKIRSTKLEDSAMYFCASSESRENGYTFGSGTRLTVV.

This chain connects TRBV9 to TRBJ2-1; 7 bases align to TRBD1. This CDR3 contains 18 residues. V lost 0 bases, J lost 7 bases, and 16 bases stayed unmatched. Germline assignment: CDR1 SGDLS and CDR2 YYNGEE. CDR3 DNA sequence: TGTGCCAGCAGCGTAGTAGGTGAGACGACAGGGCTGGGAAATGAGCAGTTCTTC. Translation: CASSVVGETTGLGNEQFF.

This clone occurred a few times. V usage is TRBV11-3 and J usage is TRBJ2-7; D is tentatively TRBD1 or TRBD2 (5 bases each). Germline lookup yields CDR1 SGHNT and CDR2 YENEEA. The CDR3 has 13 amino acids. Trimming cost V 5 bases and J 2 bases, with 10 bases left between them. The CDR3 nucleotides read TGTGCCAGCAGCGTGGGGGACCCCTACGAGCAGTACTTC. Its protein product is CASSVGDPYEQYF.

The genes are TRBV5-1 and TRBJ2-3; D possibly corresponds to TRBD2 (7 bases). The CDR3 extends over 16 amino acids. Germline CDR1 reads SGHRS; CDR2 reads YFSETQ. Trimming shortened V by 7 bases and J by 5 bases, and 23 bases separated the two germline ends. The CDR3 bases are TGCGCCAGCGACAAGAGCCCTTCGGGGGGCCAAGATACGCAGTATTTT. Translating it yields CASDKSPSGGQDTQYF. The full variable domain, in which reference TRBV5-1 and TRBJ2-3 provide the parts outside the CDR3, is KAGVTQTPRYLIKTRGQQVTLSCSPISGHRSVSWYQQTPGQGLQFLFEYFSETQRNKGNFPGRFSGRQFSNSRSEMNVSTLELGDSALYLCASDKSPSGGQDTQYFGPGTRLTVL.

The chain carries TRBV27 and TRBJ1-4; TRBD1 might be the D (6 bases). The CDR3 is 15 residues long. Germline CDR1 reads MNHEY; CDR2 reads SMNVEV (reference sequence). V dropped 3 bases and J dropped 8 bases, with 16 bases sitting between them. CDR3 loop: CASSLRGGAGEKLFF. DNA for the CDR3: TGTGCCAGCAGTTTGCGGGGGGGGGCTGGGGAAAAACTGTTTTTT.

The rearrangement joins TRBV28 to TRBJ1-1; D may be TRBD1 (5 bases). Trimming left V 5 bases short and J 2 bases short, with 15 bases between. The CDR3 spans 15 residues. Germline CDR1 is MDHEN and CDR2 is SYDVKM. The DNA for the CDR3 is TGTGCCAGCAGTCCCCATGCAAGGGGTAACACTGAAGCTTTCTTT. Translating it yields CASSPHARGNTEAFF. Together with reference TRBV28 and TRBJ1-1, the CDR3 gives the full variable domain: DVKVTQSSRYLVKRTGEKVFLECVQDMDHENMFWYRQDPGLGLRLIYFSYDVKMKEKGDIPEGYSVSREKKERFSLILESASTNQTSMYLCASSPHARGNTEAFFGQGTRLTVV.

This clone occurred a few times. The rearrangement uses TRBV28 and TRBJ2-3; 8 bases align to TRBD2. The germline CDR1 and CDR2 sequences are MDHEN and SYDVKM. The CDR3 consists of 14 residues. V trimming: 2 bases; J trimming: 6 bases; junction bases outside the gene matches: 4. The CDR3 DNA sequence: TGTGCCAGCAGTTTAAGGCCTAGCGGGGATACGCAGTATTTT. Protein product: CASSLRPSGDTQYF.

The V and J genes are TRBV7-2 and TRBJ1-3, with D tentatively TRBD1 (6 bases). V was shortened by 1 base and J by 9 bases, with 13 bases between the two germline ends. The CDR3 totals 14 residues. CDR1 SGHTA and CDR2 FQGNSA come from the germline V gene. The DNA of the CDR3 is TGTGCCAGCAGCTTAGGAGGGGGATCCCGCACCATATATTTT. This encodes CASSLGGGSRTIYF. The full variable domain, with the rest looked up from reference TRBV7-2 and TRBJ1-3, is GAGVSQSPSNKVTEKGKDVELRCDPISGHTALYWYRQSLGQGLEFLIYFQGNSAPDKSGLPSDRFSAERTGGSVSTLTIQRTQQEDSAVYLCASSLGGGSRTIYFGEGSWLTVV.

V gene TRBV30 combines with J gene TRBJ2-5; 8 positions match TRBD2. Germline V gene sequence: CDR1 GTSNPN, CDR2 SVGIG (reference sequence). CDR3 size: 14 residues. After removal of 0 bases from V and 4 bases from J, the junction contained 4 bases not matched to a gene. CDR3 loop: CAWSVGLAGETQYF. The CDR3 coding sequence is TGTGCCTGGAGTGTAGGGCTAGCGGGAGAGACCCAGTACTTC.

The chain couples TRBV30 to TRBJ2-1; D call uncertain. Germline CDR1 is GTSNPN and CDR2 is SVGIG (reference sequence). The CDR3 is 11 residues long. The V and J ends lost 2 bases and 5 bases respectively, with 4 bases between them. The CDR3 reads CAWSIHNEQFF. CDR3 sequence (DNA): TGTGCCTGGAGTATACACAATGAGCAGTTCTTC.

This chain joins TRBV30 and TRBJ2-5; D call uncertain. The closer fit of TRBJ2-7 to the DNA end suggests the J call may be wrong. Germline CDR1 is GTSNPN and CDR2 is SVGIG (reference sequence). The CDR3 is 12 amino acids. CDR3 residues: CAWGHTAYEQYF. The CDR3, as DNA: TGTGCCTGGGGGCACACTGCCTACGAGCAGTACTTC.

The gene calls are TRBV10-3 and TRBJ1-5, with a weak D call TRBD1 (5 bases). V lost 3 bases, J lost 2 bases, and 11 bases lay in between. This CDR3 has 15 residues. Germline CDR1 ENHRY, CDR2 SYGVKD. CDR3 protein: CAISDRVGGNQPQHF. The CDR3 coding sequence is TGTGCCATCAGTGACCGGGTAGGGGGCAATCAGCCCCAGCATTTT.

The genes are TRBV18 and TRBJ2-5; 8 bases align to TRBD2. Germline V lookup: CDR1 KGHSH, CDR2 LQKENI. CDR3 length equals 15 residues. V dropped 6 bases and J dropped 5; count of bases not matched to a gene: 11. CDR3: CASSLGRASVETQYF. CDR3 DNA: TGTGCCAGCTCGCTCGGGAGGGCTTCGGTGGAGACCCAGTACTTC.